This T cell receptor beta chain was profiled in a study of chemoradiotherapy in HPV16-positive cancers. Study context: Candidate HPV-specific clones and shared TCR motifs came from a couple of HPV16-positive patients.

With respect to this clone: The target antigen is unknown.

Sequencing used immunoSEQ multiplex PCR; TCRdb keeps in-frame clones, though not all of them. There are 25,000 to 35,000 clones in the sample; approximately 86% occur only once, and about 2.1% lies in the top ten. Samples were taken several times over chemoradiotherapy. The study, taken as a whole, reports: During treatment, candidate HPV-specific clones and E7-related motifs expanded in tumor.

The CDR3 has 15 amino acids. With 3 bases clipped from V and 4 bases from J, the junction kept 2 bases outside the gene matches. Germline V lookup: CDR1 SGHTA, CDR2 FQGNSA. This clonotype originated in a human donor with HPV-associated anogenital cancer. The chain combines TRBV7-2 with TRBJ2-3; TRBD2 aligns across 12 bases. Sequenced here: blood, sampled from a patient who underwent chemoradiotherapy. The CDR3 region is CASSLRTSGADTQYF. The CDR3 DNA sequence: TGTGCCAGCAGCTTGAGGACTAGCGGGGCAGATACGCAGTATTTT. Full variable domain (missing parts from reference TRBV7-2 and TRBJ2-3): GAGVSQSPSNKVTEKGKDVELRCDPISGHTALYWYRQSLGQGLEFLIYFQGNSAPDKSGLPSDRFSAERTGGSVSTLTIQRTQQEDSAVYLCASSLRTSGADTQYFGPGTRLTVL.